A single T cell receptor (beta chain) is shown here with its context. Its matching antigen is unknown. Before the COVID-19 pandemic, during about 2010-2018, CD4+ T cells were taken from unexposed donors. After less than 11 days of culture, CD4+ T cells were isolated. Unexposed-donor CD4+ T cells were probed with SARS-CoV-2 S/N and four cold-coronavirus spikes, cells permitting. Trimming took off 4 bases at V and 0 bases at J, with 9 bases between the two ends. Germline V gene sequence: CDR1 LGHNA, CDR2 YSLEER. This CDR3 spans 14 amino acids. The data were obtained in a study of CD4 T cells in relation to SARS-CoV-2 and coronaviruses. The wider study: ViraFEST: roughly ten-day antigen culture of PBMCs, then TCR beta CDR3 sequencing. No peptide or an HIV-1 Nef peptide pool served as negative control.

TCRdb's table, derived via immunoSEQ multiplex PCR, lists solely in-frame clones and lacks some. The table records 26,000 or so clones, just under 75% of them present only once. The chain recombines TRBV4-3 with TRBJ1-1; D is unclear. This receptor was identified in a human donor in good health. The sequencing input was CD4+ T cells from PBMCs, cultured in vitro. In nucleotides, the CDR3 is TGCGCCAGCAGCCGTGCCGACCTGAACACTGAAGCTTTCTTT. This sequence encodes CASSRADLNTEAFF.